The 5 T cell receptor beta chains below were found in one sample sequenced in a study of OX40 agonist ivuxolimab in advanced cancers. Libraries were prepared by immunoSEQ multiplex PCR; TCRdb keeps only in-frame clonotypes and omits some of them. This sample has approximately 78,000 clones, with around 86% found just once. Specimen: CD4+ or CD8+ T cells sorted from blood, collected in a trial of the OX40 agonist ivuxolimab. The source of these receptors is an adult with an advanced solid tumor such as melanoma, head and neck, liver or kidney cancer.

The chain employs TRBV4-3 and TRBJ1-1; weak D call: TRBD1 (6 bases). This CDR3 contains 14 residues. Trimming stripped 4 bases from V and 2 bases from J, with 11 bases between. Germline CDR1 and CDR2: LGHNA and YSLEER. The CDR3 nucleotides read TGCGCCAGCAGCCCTGGGACATTTAACACTGAAGCTTTCTTT. Its translation: CASSPGTFNTEAFF.

V is TRBV7-2 and J is TRBJ2-5, with no clear D. The CDR3 is 13 residues long. Trimming stripped 5 bases from V and 5 bases from J, with 12 bases between. Germline CDR1 and CDR2: SGHTA and FQGNSA. This CDR3 reads CASSRFGGETQYF. CDR3 nucleotide sequence: TGTGCCAGCAGCCGCTTTGGTGGGGAGACCCAGTACTTC.

This rearrangement joins TRBV19 to TRBJ2-1, with 10 bases that match TRBD2. The CDR3 runs to 16 residues. J was trimmed by 6 bases and V by 0 bases; bases with no gene match: 5. Germline V gene data show CDR1 as LNHDA and CDR2 as SQIVND (reference sequence). CDR3 in amino acids: CASSIDISGRSNEQFF. As DNA, the CDR3 is TGTGCCAGTAGTATAGATATTAGCGGGAGGAGCAATGAGCAGTTCTTC.

The rearrangement joins TRBV30 to TRBJ2-7; no firm D call. The V end was cut by 3 bases, the J end by 2 bases, with 11 bases between. The CDR3 totals 13 residues. Germline CDR1 is GTSNPN and CDR2 is SVGIG (reference sequence). Written as DNA, the CDR3 is TGTGCCTGGAGCCCCCCCGTTACCTACGAGCAGTACTTC. This translates into CAWSPPVTYEQYF.

The J gene is TRBJ1-2, the V gene TRBV9, with 9 bases aligning to TRBD1. With V trimmed by 3 bases and J by 3 bases, 3 bases remained unmatched. CDR3 size: 14 residues. The germline gives CDR1 SGDLS, CDR2 YYNGEE. The CDR3 bases are TGTGCCAGCAGCGACACAGGGGGCCACTATGGCTACACCTTC. It specifies CASSDTGGHYGYTF.